This is a list of T cell receptor beta chains from one sample in a study of T cell repertoires in cytomegalovirus infection. TCRdb re-derived calls from the reads in MiXCR, one entry per CDR3 protein. There are roughly 630,000 distinct CDR3 sequences in the sample; roughly 26% occur only once, and less than 9.5% lies in the top ten. Specimen: CD8+ T cells from PBMCs. The origin of the receptors is a human donor in good health (CMV status not recorded). Some clones in this sample may be carry-over from other donors' samples. Each CDR3 is given with its conserved first and last residue. The D gene is left open where the match is weak. The size entry is marked missing in some rows and otherwise reads once, few, many or a size class.

v_call	j_call	d_call	clone_size	cdr3_aa	cdr3_nt
TRBV4-1	TRBJ2-1	.	.	CASSQQGSSYNEQFF	TGCGCCAGCAGCCAACAGGGCAGCTCCTACAATGAGCAGTTCTTC
TRBV28	TRBJ1-1	.	many	CASSLWGRNTEAFF	TGTGCCAGCAGTTTATGGGGGCGGAACACTGAAGCTTTCTTT
TRBV27	TRBJ2-2	.	.	CASSHGTTGELFF	TGTGCCAGCAGTCACGGGACAACCGGGGAGCTGTTTTTT
TRBV15	TRBJ2-1	TRBD2	few	CATSGGTGGNEQFF	TGTGCCACCAGCGGTGGGACGGGGGGCAATGAGCAGTTCTTC
TRBV4-1	TRBJ2-3	.	.	CASSQDYRGYPDTQYF	TGCGCCAGCAGCCAAGATTATCGAGGGTACCCAGATACGCAGTATTTT
TRBV7-9	TRBJ2-2	.	.	CASSFWTANTGELFF	TGTGCCAGCAGCTTTTGGACCGCGAACACCGGGGAGCTGTTTTTT
TRBV7-6	TRBJ2-1	.	many	CASSPPSVNPGEQFF	TGTGCCAGCAGCCCCCCTAGCGTAAACCCCGGTGAGCAGTTCTTC
TRBV6-1	TRBJ2-1	.	.	CATRGGGADEQFF	TGTGCCACCCGAGGGGGGGGCGCGGATGAGCAGTTCTTC
TRBV20-1	TRBJ2-5	.	.	CSARSGAGETQYF	TGCAGTGCTAGGTCCGGGGCCGGGGAGACCCAGTACTTC
TRBV24-1	TRBJ2-3	TRBD1	.	CATSDPGQGRTTQYF	TGTGCCACCAGTGACCCCGGACAGGGGAGAACTACGCAGTATTTT
TRBV4-1	TRBJ2-7	.	once	CASSHSRLGQYF	TGCGCCAGCAGCCATTCCAGGCTGGGGCAGTACTTC
TRBV19	TRBJ2-1	.	few	CASSVQGSSYNEQFF	TGTGCCAGTAGTGTACAGGGTAGCTCCTACAATGAGCAGTTCTTC
TRBV27	TRBJ2-2	TRBD2	.	CASTPGLAGALTGELFF	TGTGCCAGCACCCCGGGACTAGCGGGGGCCCTCACCGGGGAGCTGTTTTTT
TRBV2	TRBJ1-1	.	few	CASTIGEGPTEAFF	TGTGCCAGCACTATAGGTGAGGGGCCAACTGAAGCTTTCTTT
TRBV20-1	TRBJ2-3	.	.	CSARDSRLPSTDTQYF	TGCAGTGCTAGAGATTCCCGGTTGCCATCCACAGATACGCAGTATTTT
TRBV14	TRBJ2-7	.	.	CASSQDWSSYEQYF	TGTGCCAGCAGCCAAGATTGGAGCTCCTACGAGCAGTACTTC
TRBV2	TRBJ1-4	.	.	CASTSDPGATNEKLFF	TGTGCCAGCACCAGTGATCCCGGGGCAACTAATGAAAAACTGTTTTTT
TRBV6-6	TRBJ2-7	TRBD1	.	CASSTRDRDPYEQYF	TGTGCCAGCAGTACTCGGGACAGAGATCCCTACGAGCAGTACTTC
TRBV29-1	TRBJ1-1	.	few	CSVEGGYTEAFF	TGCAGCGTTGAAGGGGGTTACACTGAAGCTTTCTTT
TRBV5-1	TRBJ2-3	.	.	CASEGEGADTQYF	TGCGCCAGCGAAGGCGAGGGGGCAGATACGCAGTATTTT
TRBV6-2/TRBV6-3	TRBJ2-1	TRBD1	few	CASSYSDRGDYNEQFF	TGTGCCAGCAGTTACTCCGACAGGGGGGATTACAATGAGCAGTTCTTC
TRBV27	TRBJ2-1	.	many	CASSFGLAGNEQFF	TGTGCCAGCAGTTTCGGCCTAGCAGGGAATGAGCAGTTCTTC